These 19 T cell receptor beta chains were all obtained from the same sample, sequenced in a study of cytomegalovirus exposure and HLA in healthy donors. 13 Jbeta primers and 60 Vbeta primers were used for the PCR. The data were produced by immunoSEQ multiplex PCR, yet TCRdb's version contains in-frame clones alone and is incomplete. The sample shows 200,000 to 300,000 clones, about three quarters of them seen only once. Sequencing was performed on PBMCs. The receptors were sampled from a boy aged 5-17 years in good health and CMV-seronegative.

The gene calls are TRBV30 and TRBJ1-1; 7 bases fit TRBD1. The CDR3 sequence is 13 residues long. Trimming took 2 bases from V and 3 from J; bases not matched to a gene: 3. Germline V gene data show CDR1 as GTSNPN and CDR2 as SVGIG (reference sequence). CDR3 protein: CAWSTDRDTEAFF. For the CDR3, the DNA is TGTGCCTGGAGTACAGACAGGGACACTGAAGCTTTCTTT.

This clone was detected only a few times. J is TRBJ1-1 and V is TRBV29-1; D is unclear. This CDR3 is 12 amino acids long. The V end lost 8 bases, the J end lost 1 base, and 11 bases lay between the germline ends. Germline lookup yields CDR1 SQVTM and CDR2 ANQGSEA. The CDR3 sequence is CSTRRQNTEAFF. The CDR3 coding sequence is TGCAGCACCCGTCGACAGAACACTGAAGCTTTCTTT.

The chain carries TRBV6-1 and TRBJ2-5, with 7 nucleotides matching TRBD1. J was trimmed by 3 bases and V by 10 bases; bases with no gene match: 5. The CDR3 has 12 residues. Looked up from germline, CDR1 is MNHNS and CDR2 is SASEGT. The CDR3 coding sequence is TGTGCCACCAGACAGGGCGAAGAGACCCAGTACTTC. Residues: CATRQGEETQYF.

This chain links TRBV19 with TRBJ1-2, with 9 bases identical to TRBD1. The V and J ends lost 6 bases and 10 bases, in that order; junction bases with no gene match: 6. The CDR3 loop spans 12 amino acids. Germline loops: CDR1 LNHDA, CDR2 SQIVND (reference sequence). The CDR3, as DNA: TGTGCCAGTAGCCCGGGACAGGGTCCCTACACCTTC. Translation gives CASSPGQGPYTF.

The chain recombines TRBV2 with TRBJ2-2, with D perhaps matching TRBD1 (6 bases). The CDR3 has 14 amino acids. The germline CDR1 and CDR2 sequences are SNHLY and FYNNEI. V lost 4 bases and J lost 7, with 13 bases in between. The chain's CDR3 is CASSVTGSIGELFF. CDR3 in DNA: TGTGCCAGCAGTGTTACAGGGTCGATCGGGGAGCTGTTTTTT.

This sequence joins TRBV6-5 and TRBJ2-3; tentative D call: TRBD1 (6 bases). The CDR3 runs to 12 residues. The ends were cut back, 10 bases at V and 4 bases at J, with 12 bases in the middle. Germline CDR1 is MNHEY and CDR2 is SVGAGI. CDR3: CAIGTPPDTQYF. The CDR3, as DNA: TGTGCCATCGGGACACCCCCAGATACGCAGTATTTT.

V is TRBV27 and J is TRBJ1-1; D is uncertain. Germline V CDR1 and CDR2: MNHEY, SMNVEV (reference sequence). V lost 2 bases, J lost 7 bases, and 11 bases lay in between. The CDR3 is made up of 13 amino acids. The DNA of the CDR3 is TGTGCCAGCAGTTTACGCCCCACCGGTGAAGCTTTCTTT. Translated: CASSLRPTGEAFF.

This chain connects TRBV9 to TRBJ2-7; D call uncertain. V lost 4 bases and J 2 bases, leaving 7 bases between the germline ends. The germline CDR1 and CDR2 sequences are SGDLS and YYNGEE. The CDR3 loop spans 12 amino acids. This chain's CDR3 is CASSPRAYEQYF. The CDR3 region has the DNA TGTGCCAGCAGCCCCCGTGCCTACGAGCAGTACTTC.

This chain connects TRBV5-6 to TRBJ2-7; tentatively, D is TRBD2 (5 bases). The CDR3 covers 15 residues. V gave up 2 bases and J gave up 3 bases, with 15 bases separating them. Germline CDR1 is SGHDT and CDR2 is YYEEEE. The DNA for the CDR3 is TGTGCCAGCAGCTTTCGGGGTACAACGATCTACGAGCAGTACTTC. As protein: CASSFRGTTIYEQYF. The full variable domain, completed using reference TRBV5-6 and TRBJ2-7, is DAGVTQSPTHLIKTRGQQVTLRCSPKSGHDTVSWYQQALGQGPQFIFQYYEEEERQRGNFPDRFSGHQFPNYSSELNVNALLLGDSALYLCASSFRGTTIYEQYFGPGTRLTVT.

This chain connects TRBV4-1 to TRBJ1-6; D gene uncertain. CDR1 and CDR2 (germline): MGHRA, YSYEKL. The length of the CDR3 is 15 residues. Trimming removed 5 bases at V and 4 bases at J, with 12 bases between. The DNA of the CDR3 is TGCGCCAGCAGCGAATCCCCTAGGTATAATTCACCCCTCCACTTT. This translates into CASSESPRYNSPLHF.

The gene calls are TRBV5-1 and TRBJ2-2, with TRBD2 as a possible D gene (6 bases). Trimming stripped 2 bases from V and 5 bases from J, with 10 bases between. The CDR3 extends over 14 amino acids. From germline, CDR1 is SGHRS and CDR2 YFSETQ. The CDR3 DNA follows: TGCGCCAGCAGCTTTCTCCGGGAGACCGGGGAGCTGTTTTTT. Its translation: CASSFLRETGELFF. The full variable domain, with the rest looked up from reference TRBV5-1 and TRBJ2-2, is KAGVTQTPRYLIKTRGQQVTLSCSPISGHRSVSWYQQTPGQGLQFLFEYFSETQRNKGNFPGRFSGRQFSNSRSEMNVSTLELGDSALYLCASSFLRETGELFFGEGSRLTVL.

The chain carries TRBV7-8 and TRBJ2-5, with D possibly matching TRBD2 (6 bases). The length of the CDR3 is 16 residues. Germline V gives CDR1 SGHVS, CDR2 FQNEAQ. The ends were cut back, 1 base at V and 4 bases at J, with 16 bases in the middle. CDR3 DNA sequence: TGTGCCAGCAGCTTAGACCGGCTTACTAGCACAGAGACCCAGTACTTC. This sequence encodes CASSLDRLTSTETQYF.

The rearrangement links TRBV11-3 to TRBJ2-7; 8 bases are shared with TRBD1. Germline V gene data show CDR1 as SGHNT and CDR2 as YENEEA. Losses at the gene ends were 5 bases for V and 0 bases for J; bases not matched to a gene: 6. The CDR3 extends over 15 amino acids. CDR3 region: CASSAAGTGSYEQYF. CDR3 in DNA: TGTGCCAGCAGCGCTGCCGGGACAGGCTCCTACGAGCAGTACTTC.

This clone was detected only a few times. The chain is built from TRBV7-9 and TRBJ1-5; D is uncertain. V lost 1 base and J 7 bases, leaving 14 bases between the germline ends. This CDR3 is built from 15 residues. In germline, CDR1 is SEHNR, CDR2 FQNEAQ (reference sequence). CDR3 amino acids: CASSLGSGSLQPQHF. The CDR3 region has the DNA TGTGCCAGCAGCTTAGGATCAGGCAGCCTCCAGCCCCAGCATTTT.

This chain uses TRBV27 with TRBJ2-3, with 12 bases lining up with TRBD2. Germline CDR1 and CDR2: MNHEY and SMNVEV (reference sequence). V shed 5 bases, J shed 9 bases, and the junction held 9 bases outside the gene matches. This CDR3 is built from 15 residues. The DNA of the CDR3 is TGTGCCAGCAGTCTCCTAGCGGGGGGGCCGGGGACGCAGTATTTT. Translation: CASSLLAGGPGTQYF.

For the CDR3, the DNA is TGCGCCAGCAGCTTGGCGGCTAGCGGGAAGGCCGGGGAGCTGTTTTTT. It yields the protein CASSLAASGKAGELFF. The chain employs TRBV5-1 and TRBJ2-2; TRBD2 agrees at 9 bases. The CDR3 is 16 amino acids. Unmatched junction bases numbered 6, after V lost 0 bases and J lost 6 bases. Germline CDR1 reads SGHRS; CDR2 reads YFSETQ.

The V and J genes are TRBV6-1 and TRBJ2-5, with TRBD1 matching 7 bases. Losses at the gene ends were 7 bases for V and 1 base for J; bases not matched to a gene: 3. The CDR3 extends over 13 amino acids. Germline-derived CDR1 and CDR2 are MNHNS and SASEGT. As DNA, the CDR3 is TGTGCCAGCACGGACAGGAGCCAAGAGACCCAGTACTTC. Translating it yields CASTDRSQETQYF.

This chain uses TRBV16 with TRBJ2-2, with 11 bases lining up with TRBD2. Germline-derived CDR1 and CDR2 are KGHSY and FQNENV. With 0 bases clipped from V and 3 bases from J, the junction kept 3 bases outside the gene matches. The CDR3 covers 17 residues. The CDR3 here is CASSQSVLAGDTGELFF. The CDR3 DNA reads TGTGCCAGCAGCCAATCTGTACTAGCGGGGGACACCGGGGAGCTGTTTTTT.

The V gene is TRBV27, the J gene TRBJ1-5, with D possibly matching TRBD1 (6 bases). Trimming shortened V by 2 bases and J by 7 bases, and 12 bases separated the two germline ends. Germline values: CDR1 MNHEY, CDR2 SMNVEV (reference sequence). The CDR3 is 14 residues long. The CDR3 protein is CASSLQGSGQPQHF. The CDR3 nucleotides are TGTGCCAGCAGTTTACAGGGGTCGGGACAGCCCCAGCATTTT.